A selection of T cell receptor beta chains follows, all from one sample in a study of blood T cell repertoires in COVID-19. The table came from immunoSEQ multiplex PCR; TCRdb's copy has only in-frame clones and leaves some out. Of about 260,000 clones in the sample, around 87% were seen once. The sequenced sample consisted of peripheral blood. The receptors come from a woman between 40 and 55 years old who had recovered from COVID-19. Both conserved end residues are part of each CDR3. A D gene is named only where the DNA matches it firmly. Not every row has a clone size; where given, it reads once, few, many or a size class.

d_call: NA; j_call: TRBJ2-6; v_call: TRBV23-1; clone_size: NA; cdr3_nt: TGCGCCAGCAGACTGAATACAGTCTCTGGGGCCAACGTCCTGACTTTC; cdr3_aa: CASRLNTVSGANVLTF
d_call: NA; j_call: TRBJ1-2; v_call: TRBV19; clone_size: NA; cdr3_nt: TGTGCCAGTAGTATCGGCCAGGGGAGGGAGCGGGGCTACACCTTC; cdr3_aa: CASSIGQGRERGYTF
d_call: NA; j_call: TRBJ2-7; v_call: TRBV19; clone_size: NA; cdr3_nt: TGTGCCAGTAGTTCCCTGCCGGGATCCGAACCATCCTACGAGCAGTACTTC; cdr3_aa: CASSSLPGSEPSYEQYF
d_call: TRBD1; j_call: TRBJ1-1; v_call: TRBV7-9; clone_size: NA; cdr3_nt: TGTGCCAGCAGCTTATCTACAGGGGGCCGCACTGAAGCTTTCTTT; cdr3_aa: CASSLSTGGRTEAFF
d_call: NA; j_call: TRBJ2-5; v_call: TRBV20-1; clone_size: NA; cdr3_nt: TGCAGTGCTAGGCCACTAGAGACCCAGTACTTC; cdr3_aa: CSARPLETQYF
d_call: NA; j_call: TRBJ1-5; v_call: TRBV5-1; clone_size: NA; cdr3_nt: TGCGCCAGCAGCTTGTGGGGAGGGAGGGATCAGCCCCAGCATTTT; cdr3_aa: CASSLWGGRDQPQHF
d_call: TRBD1; j_call: TRBJ1-4; v_call: TRBV7-6; clone_size: NA; cdr3_nt: TGTGCCAGCAGCTTAGAGGGGGGACAGTTTAATGAAAAACTGTTTTTT; cdr3_aa: CASSLEGGQFNEKLFF
d_call: NA; j_call: TRBJ1-6; v_call: TRBV9; clone_size: few; cdr3_nt: TGTGCCAGCAGCGTAGAACCCACAGGCCCCTATAATTCACCCCTCCACTTT; cdr3_aa: CASSVEPTGPYNSPLHF
d_call: TRBD2; j_call: TRBJ2-1; v_call: TRBV6-1; clone_size: NA; cdr3_nt: TGTGCCAGCAGTGAAAGCGGGGGGGCCTACAATGAGCAGTTCTTC; cdr3_aa: CASSESGGAYNEQFF
d_call: TRBD2; j_call: TRBJ2-7; v_call: TRBV11-2; clone_size: once; cdr3_nt: TGTGCCAGCAGCTTATCCGGGACTAGCGGCTACGAGCAGTACTTC; cdr3_aa: CASSLSGTSGYEQYF
d_call: NA; j_call: TRBJ2-3; v_call: TRBV4-3; clone_size: NA; cdr3_nt: TGCGCCAGCAGCCAGCACCGGGACTTAACGCAGTATTTT; cdr3_aa: CASSQHRDLTQYF
d_call: NA; j_call: TRBJ1-2; v_call: TRBV5-4; clone_size: NA; cdr3_nt: TGTGCCAGCAGCTTGGCCGGGGGGCCTGATAACTATGGCTACACCTTC; cdr3_aa: CASSLAGGPDNYGYTF
d_call: NA; j_call: TRBJ2-3; v_call: TRBV24-1; clone_size: NA; cdr3_nt: TGTGCCACCAGTGACCCGACTAGCACAGATACGCAGTATTTT; cdr3_aa: CATSDPTSTDTQYF
d_call: TRBD1; j_call: TRBJ1-2; v_call: TRBV6-1; clone_size: NA; cdr3_nt: TGTGCCAGCAGTGACAGGGGGCCCAACTATGGCTACACCTTC; cdr3_aa: CASSDRGPNYGYTF
d_call: NA; j_call: TRBJ2-5; v_call: TRBV7-2; clone_size: NA; cdr3_nt: TGTGCCAGCACCCAGCGGAGGACCCAAGAGACCCAGTACTTC; cdr3_aa: CASTQRRTQETQYF
d_call: TRBD2; j_call: TRBJ2-2; v_call: TRBV27; clone_size: NA; cdr3_nt: TGTGCCAGCAGTTTCCCCCGCGGGAGAGCGAACACCGGGGAGCTGTTTTTT; cdr3_aa: CASSFPRGRANTGELFF
d_call: NA; j_call: TRBJ2-7; v_call: TRBV6-2/TRBV6-3; clone_size: NA; cdr3_nt: TGTGCCAGCAGTCCCCTTGGGGGGTTCGAGCAGTACTTC; cdr3_aa: CASSPLGGFEQYF
d_call: NA; j_call: TRBJ2-2; v_call: TRBV19; clone_size: once; cdr3_nt: TGTGCCAGTAGCCCACTAGAGGGGGGGGAGAACACCGGGGAGCTGTTTTTT; cdr3_aa: CASSPLEGGENTGELFF
d_call: NA; j_call: TRBJ2-5; v_call: TRBV11-2; clone_size: NA; cdr3_nt: TGTGCCAGCAGCTTAGCCCGGGGGGCCCTAGAGGAGACCCAGTACTTC; cdr3_aa: CASSLARGALEETQYF
d_call: TRBD1; j_call: TRBJ2-1; v_call: TRBV10-1; clone_size: NA; cdr3_nt: TGCGCCAGCAGTGAGGATCCGGGACAGGCCTACAATGAGCAGTTCTTC; cdr3_aa: CASSEDPGQAYNEQFF
d_call: TRBD1; j_call: TRBJ1-2; v_call: TRBV5-1; clone_size: NA; cdr3_nt: TGCGCCAGCAGCCCCCCCGGGGACAGGGGGTATGGCTACACCTTC; cdr3_aa: CASSPPGDRGYGYTF
d_call: NA; j_call: TRBJ1-1; v_call: TRBV7-2; clone_size: NA; cdr3_nt: TGTGCCAGCAGCTTAGTCTTTACAGGGTTGAACACTGAAGCTTTCTTT; cdr3_aa: CASSLVFTGLNTEAFF
d_call: NA; j_call: TRBJ1-1; v_call: TRBV19; clone_size: NA; cdr3_nt: TGTGCCAGTACCCCGGGGGGGATAACCACTGAAGCTTTCTTT; cdr3_aa: CASTPGGITTEAFF
d_call: NA; j_call: TRBJ1-1; v_call: TRBV10-3; clone_size: few; cdr3_nt: TGTGCCATCAGTGAGGGGGCGCCGATGTCTAACACTGAAGCTTTCTTT; cdr3_aa: CAISEGAPMSNTEAFF
d_call: NA; j_call: TRBJ1-1; v_call: TRBV7-9; clone_size: NA; cdr3_nt: TGTGCCAGCAGCTTAGGGCCAACGACTGAAGCTTTCTTT; cdr3_aa: CASSLGPTTEAFF
d_call: NA; j_call: TRBJ2-5; v_call: TRBV7-3; clone_size: few; cdr3_nt: TGTGCCAGCAGCTTAAACTCCGCAGGGACCCAGTACTTC; cdr3_aa: CASSLNSAGTQYF
d_call: TRBD1; j_call: TRBJ1-2; v_call: TRBV7-9; clone_size: NA; cdr3_nt: TGTGCCAGCAGCTTAGGCGGGACAGGGGCTAACTATGGCTACACCTTC; cdr3_aa: CASSLGGTGANYGYTF
d_call: NA; j_call: TRBJ1-5; v_call: TRBV2; clone_size: NA; cdr3_nt: TGTGCCAGCAGCGAGTACAGGGAAGGCGAGCCCCAGCATTTT; cdr3_aa: CASSEYREGEPQHF